Following are 4 T cell receptor beta chains from one sample sequenced in a study of blood T cell repertoires in COVID-19. Profiling relied on immunoSEQ multiplex PCR, and the TCRdb table lists in-frame clones only, not all of them. The data contain some 260,000 clones, 65% to 90% of them seen just once; the ten biggest clones take up under 2%. The sample comprised PBMCs or T cells enriched from blood (not recorded which). These receptors were obtained from a man aged 40-49 years who had recovered from COVID-19.

The J gene is TRBJ2-7, the V gene TRBV28; TRBD1 matches 9 bases. V lost 4 bases and J lost 1; bases outside the gene matches: 5. CDR1 is MDHEN, CDR2 SYDVKM, per germline. This CDR3 is 15 amino acids long. The CDR3 DNA reads as TGTGCCAGCAGTTCTTGGACAGGGGTATCCTACGAGCAGTACTTC. Translation: CASSSWTGVSYEQYF.

This clone appeared once. The chain carries TRBV15 and TRBJ2-5; TRBD1 agrees at 9 bases. Trimming cost V 3 bases and J 4 bases; bases outside gene matches: 3. The CDR3 is made up of 14 amino acids. Germline V CDR1 and CDR2: LNHNV, YYDKDF (reference sequence). The DNA for the CDR3 is TGTGCCACCAGCAGGGGACAGGGCGGAGAGACCCAGTACTTC. Its protein product is CATSRGQGGETQYF. Combining the CDR3 with reference TRBV15 and TRBJ2-5 gives the whole variable domain DAMVIQNPRYQVTQFGKPVTLSCSQTLNHNVMYWYQQKSSQAPKLLFHYYDKDFNNEADTPDNFQSRRPNTSFCFLDIRSPGLGDTAMYLCATSRGQGGETQYFGPGTRLLVL.

A single count supports this clone. V is TRBV29-1 and J is TRBJ2-1; 7 bases fit TRBD2. Germline values: CDR1 SQVTM, CDR2 ANQGSEA. V trimming: 8 bases; J trimming: 4 bases; junction bases outside the gene matches: 11. This CDR3 comprises 14 residues. CDR3 loop: CSSRSGVEYNEQFF. The CDR3 coding sequence is TGCAGCTCCCGGAGCGGGGTCGAATACAATGAGCAGTTCTTC.

This sequence joins TRBV27 and TRBJ1-4, with D possibly matching TRBD1 (6 bases). The germline V and J ends were trimmed by 5 bases and 6 bases, with 22 bases remaining between them. CDR1 is MNHEY and CDR2 is SMNVEV in the germline V gene (reference sequence). The CDR3 covers 17 residues. CDR3 in amino acids: CASSPYLVQGGDEKLFF. For the CDR3, the DNA is TGTGCCAGCAGTCCCTACCTTGTACAGGGTGGGGATGAAAAACTGTTTTTT.